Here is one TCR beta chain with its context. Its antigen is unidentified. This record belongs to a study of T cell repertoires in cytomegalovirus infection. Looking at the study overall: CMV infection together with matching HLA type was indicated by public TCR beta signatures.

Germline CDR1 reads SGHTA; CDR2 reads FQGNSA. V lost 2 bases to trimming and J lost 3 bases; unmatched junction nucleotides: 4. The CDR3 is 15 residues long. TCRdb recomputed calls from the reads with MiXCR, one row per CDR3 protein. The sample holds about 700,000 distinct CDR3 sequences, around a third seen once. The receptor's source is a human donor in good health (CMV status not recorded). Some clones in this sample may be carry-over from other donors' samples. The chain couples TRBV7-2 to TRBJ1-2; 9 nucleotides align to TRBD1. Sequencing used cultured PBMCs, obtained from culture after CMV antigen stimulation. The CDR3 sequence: CASSLLQGADYGYTF. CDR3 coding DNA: TGTGCCAGCAGCTTACTACAGGGGGCGGACTATGGCTACACCTTC.